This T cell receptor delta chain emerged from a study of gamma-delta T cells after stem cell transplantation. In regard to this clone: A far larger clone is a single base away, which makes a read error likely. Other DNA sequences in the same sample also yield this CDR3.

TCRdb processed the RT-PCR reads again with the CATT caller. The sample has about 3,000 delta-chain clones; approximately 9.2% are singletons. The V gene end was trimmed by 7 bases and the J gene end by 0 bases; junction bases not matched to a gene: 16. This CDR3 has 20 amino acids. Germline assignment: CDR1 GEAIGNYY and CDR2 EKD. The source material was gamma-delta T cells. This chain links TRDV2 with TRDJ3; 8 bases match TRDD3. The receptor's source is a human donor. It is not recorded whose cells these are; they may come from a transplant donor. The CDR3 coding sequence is TGTGCCTGCGACTGGCGGTGGGGGATCCAGAGCTCCTGGGACACCCGACAGATGTTTTTC. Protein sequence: CACDWRWGIQSSWDTRQMFF.